The 32 T cell receptor beta chains below all came from one sample that was sequenced in a study of tumor-infiltrating lymphocytes in primary liver carcinoma. Co-extraction of both nucleic acids (RNA and DNA) used about 19-33 mg of unsorted bulk tissue. A primer matching the constant region was used to make TCR beta cDNA from around 550 ng of total RNA. Employing slightly modified ARM-PCR, three nested multiplex PCR rounds were run, and these gave rise to the TCR beta libraries. Primers for the first two PCR rounds were TRBV1-TRBV30 forward primers and a C-beta reverse primer (about 11 cycles per round). TCRdb processed the multiplex PCR reads anew with MiXCR; each CDR3 protein has one entry. This table has around 70,000 distinct CDR3 sequences, 55% to 75% appearing once. Sequencing was performed on liver tumor tissue from sampling region 4. Subset denoted: tumor region T4, right-lateral pole. The receptors were gathered from a man aged 35-49 years with primary liver carcinoma and hepatitis B virus infection.

As for this clonotype: Mismatch with germline at one junction end may stem from a read error. This chain connects TRBV29-1 to TRBJ2-7, with 12 bases matching TRBD2. The CDR3 totals 14 residues. The V gene's germline CDR1 is SQVTM and CDR2 ANQGSEA. CDR3 region: CSAVLAGGPYVQYF. The CDR3 nucleotides read TGCAGCGCTGTACTAGCGGGAGGACCATACGTGCAGTACTTC.

This clonotype was seen a handful of times. Possible read error: a much larger clone is one base away. This chain joins TRBV6-1 and TRBJ1-4; TRBD1 aligns across 9 bases. The germline gives CDR1 MNHNS, CDR2 SASEGT. The CDR3 is 14 amino acids. The chain's CDR3 is CAGSMHRGPEKLFF. The CDR3 nucleotides are TGTGCCGGCAGTATGCACAGGGGGCCTGAAAAACTGTTTTTT.

With regard to this clonotype: One junction end disagrees with the germline gene, perhaps due to a read error. The chain recombines TRBV10-2 with TRBJ2-7, with D perhaps matching TRBD2 (6 bases). CDR3 length equals 15 residues. Per germline, CDR1 WSHSY and CDR2 SAAADI. The CDR3: CTSSESSSLTSEQYF. CDR3 DNA sequence: TGCACCAGTAGTGAGTCTTCCTCGCTGACTAGCGAGCAGTACTTC.

This chain's CDR3 is CAISERPDSNQPQHF. The CDR3 coding sequence is TGTGCCATCAGTGAGCGCCCAGACAGCAATCAGCCCCAGCATTTT. V and J are TRBV10-3 and TRBJ1-5; D is uncertain. CDR1 and CDR2 (germline): ENHRY, SYGVKD. V shed 2 bases and J shed 1 base, with 9 bases lying between them. This CDR3 comprises 15 residues.

The chain recombines TRBV2 with TRBJ2-7, with 10 bases matching TRBD2. This CDR3 is 15 amino acids long. Germline V gene lookup returns CDR1 SNHLY and CDR2 FYNNEI. The J segment lost 6 bases and the V segment lost 4 bases, leaving 9 bases of the junction unmatched. CDR3 sequence: CASSVWASGSGEQYF. The CDR3 coding sequence is TGTGCCAGCAGTGTTTGGGCTAGCGGGAGTGGCGAGCAGTACTTC.

Only one count was recorded for this clonotype. Relative to the germline gene, one junction end is altered; a read error may explain this. This rearrangement joins TRBV11-2 to TRBJ2-1; the D gene is possibly TRBD2 (6 bases). Germline V gives CDR1 SGHAT, CDR2 FQNNGV. This CDR3 comprises 15 residues. CDR3 region: CASTVSSVRVNELFF. The CDR3 DNA sequence: TGTGCCAGCACTGTATCTAGCGTGAGGGTCAATGAGCTGTTCTTC.

Of note for this clonotype: The junction shows a germline mismatch at one end, possibly a read error. The chain joins TRBV6-1 to TRBJ2-3, with 10 bases that match TRBD1. The germline V gene encodes CDR1 MNHNS and CDR2 SASEGT. The CDR3 consists of 15 residues. The CDR3 nucleotides read TGTGCCGGCAGTCAATCGACAGGGGGCACAGATACGCATTATTTT. Translation: CAGSQSTGGTDTHYF.

Comments on this clonotype: Its ends do not fully match the called genes, so a read error is possible. The chain couples TRBV11-2 to TRBJ1-2; D possibly corresponds to TRBD1 (6 bases). Germline CDR1 reads SGHAT; CDR2 reads FQNNGV. The CDR3 is 14 residues long. The CDR3 sequence: CASRQRDTTYGHTF. CDR3 sequence (DNA): TGTGCCAGCAGGCAGAGGGACACCACCTATGGCCACACCTTC.

This clonotype was picked up many times. The chain links TRBV29-1 to TRBJ2-3; D tentatively fits TRBD1 or TRBD2 (7 bases each). V lost 7 bases, J lost 2 bases, and 13 bases lay in between. The germline gives CDR1 SQVTM, CDR2 ANQGSEA. The CDR3 is made up of 13 amino acids. CDR3 in amino acids: CSARGGHTDTQYF. The CDR3 region has the DNA TGCAGCGCCAGGGGGGGGCACACAGATACGCAGTATTTT.

In the case of this clonotype: One end of the junction fails to match germline, which may point to a read error. V and J are TRBV6-5 and TRBJ2-1; TRBD2 agrees at 9 bases. The CDR3 sequence is 14 residues long. CDR1 MNHEY and CDR2 SVGAGI come from the germline V gene. The CDR3 loop reads CASNLAGPYNKQFF. Written as DNA, the CDR3 is TGTGCCAGCAATCTAGCGGGGCCCTACAATAAGCAGTTCTTC.

As regards this clonotype: The conserved phenylalanine or tryptophan is not found at the CDR3 terminus, so this likely reflects a read error. The genes are TRBV28 and TRBJ1-2; no definite D call. CDR1 is MDHEN and CDR2 is SYDVKM in the germline V gene. This CDR3 has 12 residues. CDR3 in amino acids: CASSSGFYGYTY. Here the CDR3 DNA reads TGTGCAAGCAGTTCCGGGTTCTATGGCTACACCTAC.

Notes on this clonotype: Since the CDR3 does not end with the conserved phenylalanine or tryptophan, this likely comes from a read error. This CDR3 reads CASTDKRSEAFI. In DNA form, the CDR3 reads TGTGCCAGCACGGACAAGAGGTCTGAAGCTTTCATT. The chain combines TRBV25-1 with TRBJ1-1; D is perhaps TRBD1 (5 bases). The CDR3 spans 12 residues. V lost 7 bases, J lost 6 bases, and 12 bases lay in between. The V gene's germline CDR1 is MGHDK and CDR2 SYGVNS.

Points on this clonotype: A much larger clone sits a single nucleotide away, making a read error possible. The V gene is TRBV28, the J gene TRBJ1-1, with D unclear. The germline V gene has CDR1 MDHEN and CDR2 SYDVKM. The CDR3 extends over 14 amino acids. V was clipped by 7 bases and J by 0 bases, with 12 bases between them. The CDR3 region has the DNA TGTGCCAGCATCTTCCGGCAGATGAACACTGAAGCTTTCTTT. Translated, it gives CASIFRQMNTEAFF.

The sample holds many counts of this clonotype. The chain couples TRBV6-1 to TRBJ2-7, with 11 positions matching TRBD2. J was trimmed by 2 bases and V by 6 bases; bases with no gene match: 6. Germline CDR1 is MNHNS and CDR2 is SASEGT. The CDR3 runs to 15 residues. The CDR3 protein is CASRLTSGTPYEQYF. The CDR3 coding sequence is TGTGCCAGCAGGCTGACTAGCGGGACCCCCTACGAGCAGTACTTC.

About this clonotype itself: An end of the junction does not agree with germline; a read error may underlie this. The V call is TRBV28, the J call TRBJ2-7; 7 bases match TRBD1. Germline CDR1 and CDR2: MDHEN and SYDVKM. CDR3 length equals 15 residues. In nucleotides, the CDR3 is TGTGCCAGCAGCTCACAAAGGGGGCAACCTTACGGGCAGTACTTC. It translates to CASSSQRGQPYGQYF. Filled out from reference TRBV28 and TRBJ2-7, the complete variable domain reads DVKVTQSSRYLVKRTGEKVFLECVQDMDHENMFWYRQDPGLGLRLIYFSYDVKMKEKGDIPEGYSVSREKKERFSLILESASTNQTSMYLCASSSQRGQPYGQYFGPGTRLTVT.

Remarks on this clonotype: As the CDR3 is not closed by the conserved phenylalanine or tryptophan, this likely results from a read error. The chain employs TRBV12-3 or TRBV12-4 and TRBJ2-1, with TRBD2 as a possible D gene (5 bases). CDR3 length equals 15 residues. Trimming left V 5 bases short and J 8 bases short, with 19 bases between. As DNA, the CDR3 is TGTGCCAGCAGTCCTCCAACGGTTAGGCGGGATGAGCAGTTCTTA. It is translated as CASSPPTVRRDEQFL.

This clonotype was recorded at least ten times. This chain joins TRBV6-2 or TRBV6-3 and TRBJ1-2; TRBD1 might be the D (5 bases). This CDR3 spans 16 amino acids. V lost 2 bases to trimming and J lost 2 bases, with 15 bases between them. Germline values: CDR1 MNHEY, CDR2 SVGEGT. The CDR3 DNA reads TGTGCCAGCAGTTACGAATGGGGGAACGGCAACTATGGCTACACCTTC. It encodes CASSYEWGNGNYGYTF.

Note on this clonotype: A junction end diverges from the germline sequence, so it may reflect a read error. This rearrangement joins TRBV11-2 to TRBJ2-1; possible D gene TRBD2, 6 bases. Germline V CDR1 and CDR2: SGHAT, FQNNGV. CDR3 length: 18 residues. CDR3 nucleotide sequence: TGTGCTAGCAGCTTTGACCCTTTGAGGACCGGGAGTTACAATGAGCAGTTCTTC. This codes for CASSFDPLRTGSYNEQFF.

This clonotype was seen more than once but under ten times. This chain uses TRBV19 with TRBJ2-1; 7 bases match TRBD2. CDR1 is LNHDA, CDR2 SQIVND, per germline (reference sequence). This CDR3 comprises 17 residues. V was pared by 3 bases and J by 4 bases, with 12 bases of the junction left unmatched. Written as DNA, the CDR3 is TGTGCCAGTAGTATCTGGTGGGCTAGCGGAGAATACAATGAGCAGTTCTTC. Amino acids: CASSIWWASGEYNEQFF.

This clonotype came up once. Sequence at one end of the junction differs from germline and may be a read error. This chain connects TRBV29-1 to TRBJ1-2, with 7 bases matching TRBD1. This CDR3 has 12 residues. CDR1 SQVTM and CDR2 ANQGSEA come from the germline V gene. The CDR3 is CGVEGDRDGYIF. CDR3 nucleotides: TGCGGCGTTGAAGGTGACAGGGATGGCTACATCTTC.

This clonotype was found a few times. V and J are TRBV12-3 or TRBV12-4 and TRBJ2-7, with a tentative D call TRBD1 (5 bases). V dropped 5 bases and J dropped 0 bases, with 5 bases sitting between them. This CDR3 has 12 residues. CDR3 in amino acids: CASSDSSYEQYF. In nucleotides, the CDR3 is TGTGCCAGCAGTGACAGCTCCTACGAGCAGTACTTC.

In regard to this clonotype: This could be a read error, since a much larger clone is one nucleotide away. The V gene is TRBV30, the J gene TRBJ2-2; D remains unclear. Germline V gives CDR1 GTSNPN, CDR2 SVGIG (reference sequence). The CDR3 has 15 amino acids. Trimming removed 4 bases from V and 0 bases from J, with 12 bases in between. This CDR3 reads CAWTVWSSNTGELFF. DNA of the CDR3: TGTGCCTGGACTGTTTGGTCCTCGAACACCGGGGAGCTGTTTTTT.

This clonotype has just a few counts. Since a much larger clone is just one base distant, this may be a read error. The CDR3 end shows no conserved phenylalanine or tryptophan, and so a read error is likely. The gene calls are TRBV5-4 and TRBJ1-3, with D unclear. Per the germline V gene, CDR1 is SGHNT and CDR2 is YYREEE (reference sequence). Trimming cost V 3 bases and J 9 bases, with 22 bases left between them. The CDR3 sequence is 16 residues long. This chain's CDR3 is CASSSAQDGSSGTIYL. The CDR3 DNA reads as TGTGCCAGCAGCTCGGCCCAGGACGGGAGTTCCGGCACCATATATTTG.

Of note for this clonotype: This CDR3 is missing its conserved last phenylalanine or tryptophan, likely due to a read error. The DNA is omitted, as the CDR3 cannot be located on it reliably, and the CDR3 follows TCRdb's listing. The chain recombines TRBV11-2 with TRBJ2-1; no DNA check was done on the table's D call, TRBD2. Germline CDR1 and CDR2: SGHAT and FQNNGV. The CDR3 region is 17 residues in length, termini included. CDR3 amino acids: CASSSGLAGEVDNEQLL.

This clonotype has only a few counts. The chain combines TRBV19 with TRBJ1-2; D might be TRBD1 (5 bases). The CDR3 has 14 amino acids. V lost 7 bases and J lost 3, with 15 bases in between. CDR1 and CDR2 (germline): LNHDA, SQIVND (reference sequence). DNA for the CDR3: TGTGCCAGTAATCCACCGGGACGCGACTATGGCTACACCTTC. Encoded protein: CASNPPGRDYGYTF.

To note about this clonotype: A junction end diverges from the germline sequence, so it may reflect a read error. This chain uses TRBV29-1 with TRBJ2-3; either TRBD1 or TRBD2 may fit D (5 bases each). The CDR3 contains 14 residues. CDR1 and CDR2 from the germline V gene are SQVTM and ANQGSEA. CDR3 DNA sequence: TGTAGCGTTTCGAGAGGGACGGTGGGAGATACGCAGTATTTT. Translating gives CSVSRGTVGDTQYF.

Of note for this clonotype: One end of the junction fails to match germline, which may point to a read error. The gene calls are TRBV6-5 and TRBJ2-7, with D possibly being TRBD2 (6 bases). The CDR3 loop spans 14 amino acids. Germline CDR1 and CDR2: MNHEY and SVGAGI. Written as DNA, the CDR3 is TGTGCCAGCAGGGAGACTAGAACGGGTTACGATCAGTACTTC. The encoded protein is CASRETRTGYDQYF.

This clonotype is a singleton in its sample. The rearrangement uses TRBV13 and TRBJ2-7; D remains unclear. Trimming cost V 5 bases and J 13 bases, with 15 bases left between them. The length of the CDR3 is 11 residues. CDR1 PRHDT and CDR2 FYEKMQ come from the germline V gene (reference sequence). The CDR3 coding sequence is TGTGCCAGCAGCCTCGTACGGCGTAGTTACTTC. Translation gives CASSLVRRSYF.

This chain connects TRBV6-6 to TRBJ2-7; 9 bases match TRBD1. Losses at the gene ends were 2 bases for V and 6 bases for J; bases not matched to a gene: 14. The CDR3 covers 17 residues. The germline V gene has CDR1 MNHNY and CDR2 SVGAGI (reference sequence). CDR3 DNA sequence: TGTGCCAGCAGTTACATTCCAAGACAGGGGGTAGGGGCCGAGCAGTACTTC. Translation gives CASSYIPRQGVGAEQYF.

The genes are TRBV11-1 and TRBJ2-2; D may be TRBD2 (5 bases). The CDR3 is 14 amino acids. Trimming left V 6 bases short and J 3 bases short, with 11 bases between. Germline lookup yields CDR1 SGHAT and CDR2 FQDESV (reference sequence). As DNA, the CDR3 is TGTGCCAGCAGACTAGGTTTACACACCGGGGAGCTGTTTTTT. Translated: CASRLGLHTGELFF.

This clonotype was seen more than once but under ten times. No conserved phenylalanine or tryptophan ends this CDR3, so it is likely a read error. V gene TRBV29-1 combines with J gene TRBJ2-4; D may be TRBD1 (5 bases). Germline CDR1 reads SQVTM; CDR2 reads ANQGSEA. CDR3 length: 16 residues. The CDR3 here is CSPNPDSTKAKNIQYL. The DNA for the CDR3 is TGCAGCCCGAACCCCGACAGCACAAAAGCCAAGAACATTCAGTACCTC.

About this clonotype: A much larger clone is a single base away; this may be a read error. This rearrangement joins TRBV10-2 to TRBJ2-2; 12 bases align to TRBD2. The germline gives CDR1 WSHSY, CDR2 SAAADI. The CDR3 totals 19 residues. CDR3 in amino acids: CARSGPGLAGLPNTGELFF. CDR3 nucleotides: TGCGCCCGCAGTGGCCCGGGACTAGCGGGCCTTCCGAACACCGGGGAGCTGTTTTTT.